This T cell receptor (beta chain) is from a study of cytomegalovirus exposure and HLA in healthy donors. The V gene's germline CDR1 is KGHSH and CDR2 LQKENI. The V gene lost 0 bases and the J gene lost 0 bases, with 10 bases spanning the gap. The CDR3 extends over 16 amino acids. Broader study findings: V- and J-gene trimming of TCR beta was linked (in a later analysis) to a missense DCLRE1C variant. 87-base-pair reads could not separate some V segments, including TRBV6-2 and TRBV6-3.

As for this clone: The antigen is undetermined.

The PCR used 60 Vbeta and 13 Jbeta primers. Data came from immunoSEQ multiplex PCR; TCRdb stores just in-frame clones and leaves some out. The table has roughly 40,000 clones, 50% seen once. The rearrangement links TRBV18 to TRBJ2-3; D ambiguous. The sequence was obtained from a human donor in good health. Sequences were obtained from PBMCs. The chain's CDR3 is CASSPPETFSTDTQYF. CDR3 DNA: TGTGCCAGCTCACCACCTGAGACATTTAGCACAGATACGCAGTATTTT.